Shown below are 8 T cell receptor beta chains from a single sample sequenced in a study of Graves' ophthalmopathy and Graves' hyperthyroidism. Amplification of the TCR beta CDR3 regions used RNA transcripts (as template). HTBI-primed first-round RT-PCR preceded second-round multiplex PCR. TCRdb re-called the multiplex PCR reads through MiXCR, storing one row per CDR3 protein. The table includes roughly 350,000 distinct CDR3 sequences, about a sixth detected once. Material: peripheral blood. Receptor source: an adult woman with stable Graves' hyperthyroidism.

This clonotype was seen many times. The gene calls are TRBV19 and TRBJ1-1; D gene unclear. Trimming stripped 2 bases from V and 1 base from J, with 20 bases between. The CDR3 is 18 residues long. In germline, CDR1 is LNHDA, CDR2 SQIVND (reference sequence). The CDR3 loop is CASSISPLTLGANTEAFF. The CDR3 DNA is TGTGCCAGTAGTATATCCCCCCTGACCCTAGGAGCGAACACTGAAGCTTTCTTT.

This clonotype showed up many times. This chain uses TRBV7-9 with TRBJ2-5; 11 nucleotides agree with TRBD2. In germline, CDR1 is SEHNR, CDR2 FQNEAQ (reference sequence). This CDR3 is 14 amino acids long. V lost 6 bases, J lost 4 bases, and 4 bases stayed unmatched. CDR3 residues: CASRLAGEVETQYF. The CDR3 DNA follows: TGTGCCAGCAGACTAGCGGGAGAAGTAGAGACCCAGTACTTC.

The V gene is TRBV20-1, the J gene TRBJ1-1; D gene ambiguous. Trimming shortened V by 5 bases and J by 0 bases, and 13 bases separated the two germline ends. Germline V CDR1 and CDR2: DFQATT, SNEGSKA (reference sequence). CDR3 size: 14 residues. This CDR3 reads CSAQNRAMNTEAFF. DNA of the CDR3: TGCAGTGCTCAGAACCGGGCCATGAACACTGAAGCTTTCTTT.

This clonotype was observed many times. This chain uses TRBV11-2 with TRBJ2-7; D remains unclear. The germline V and J ends were trimmed by 7 bases and 2 bases, with 18 bases remaining between them. Germline assignment: CDR1 SGHAT and CDR2 FQNNGV. The CDR3 spans 15 residues. The CDR3 protein is CASTLMARPPYEQYF. The DNA for the CDR3 is TGTGCCAGCACCCTCATGGCCCGTCCGCCCTACGAGCAGTACTTC.

This clonotype was picked up a small number of times. The gene calls are TRBV6-2 or TRBV6-3 and TRBJ2-7; D is unclear. The CDR3 is made up of 14 amino acids. Per the germline V gene, CDR1 is MNHEY and CDR2 is SVGEGT. Between the trimmed V and J ends, which lost 6 bases and 6 bases, there was a span of 18 bases. The CDR3 nucleotides read TGTGCCAGCAGACTCGGACCGGATTTCTTCGAGCAGTACTTC. Protein product: CASRLGPDFFEQYF.

This clonotype was seen at least ten times. CDR3 bases: TGCGCCAGCAGCGTAACGACAGGGGGCCGGACTGAAGCTTTCTTT. Protein sequence: CASSVTTGGRTEAFF. The rearrangement joins TRBV5-1 to TRBJ1-1, with 10 bases aligning to TRBD1. V shed 4 bases, J shed 5 bases, and the junction held 8 bases outside the gene matches. Germline CDR1 reads SGHRS; CDR2 reads YFSETQ. The CDR3 length is 15 residues.

This clonotype came up many times. The rearrangement uses TRBV12-5 and TRBJ1-5, with D unresolved. The CDR3 contains 11 residues. From germline, CDR1 is LGHNT and CDR2 FRNRAP. V lost 3 bases and J lost 10, with 7 bases in between. The CDR3 coding sequence is TGTGCTAGTGGTTTCGGGGAACCCCAGCATTTT. Its translation is CASGFGEPQHF.

The J gene is TRBJ2-7, the V gene TRBV12-3 or TRBV12-4; the D is unclear. CDR3 length: 13 amino acids. V was cut by 2 bases and J by 3 bases, with 8 bases left in between. The CDR3 DNA follows: TGTGCCAGCAGTTTAACGGCGGACTACGAGCAGTACTTC. This codes for CASSLTADYEQYF.